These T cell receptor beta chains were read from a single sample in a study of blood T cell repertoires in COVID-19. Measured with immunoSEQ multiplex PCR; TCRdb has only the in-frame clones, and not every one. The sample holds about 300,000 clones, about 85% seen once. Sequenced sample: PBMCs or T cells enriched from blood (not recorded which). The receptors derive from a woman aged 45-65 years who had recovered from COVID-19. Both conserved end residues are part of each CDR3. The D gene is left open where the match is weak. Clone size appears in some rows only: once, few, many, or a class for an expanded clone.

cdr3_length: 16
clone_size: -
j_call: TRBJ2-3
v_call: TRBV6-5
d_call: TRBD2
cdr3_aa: CASSYSGSGSTDTQYF
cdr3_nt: TGTGCCAGCAGTTACTCAGGTAGCGGGAGCACAGATACGCAGTATTTT

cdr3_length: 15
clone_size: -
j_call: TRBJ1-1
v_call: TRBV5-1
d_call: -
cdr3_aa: CASSLVGGGYTEAFF
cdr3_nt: TGCGCCAGCAGCTTGGTTGGGGGCGGCTACACTGAAGCTTTCTTT

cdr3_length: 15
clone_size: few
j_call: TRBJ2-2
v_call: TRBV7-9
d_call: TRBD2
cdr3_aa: CASSKLAGATGELFF
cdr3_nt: TGTGCCAGCAGCAAACTAGCGGGGGCGACCGGGGAGCTGTTTTTT

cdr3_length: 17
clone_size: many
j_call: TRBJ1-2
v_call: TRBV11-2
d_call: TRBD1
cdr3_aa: CASSFLGGQKSNYGYTF
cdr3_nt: TGTGCCAGCAGCTTCTTAGGGGGACAGAAATCTAACTATGGCTACACCTTC

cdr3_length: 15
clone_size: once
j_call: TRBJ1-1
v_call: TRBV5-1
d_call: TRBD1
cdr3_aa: CASTQRTGLNTEAFF
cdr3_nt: TGCGCCAGCACCCAACGGACAGGGTTGAACACTGAAGCTTTCTTT

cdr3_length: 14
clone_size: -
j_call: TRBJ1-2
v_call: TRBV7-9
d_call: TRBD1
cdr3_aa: CASSSDRGRGGYTF
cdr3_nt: TGTGCCAGCAGCTCGGACAGGGGGCGGGGAGGCTACACCTTC

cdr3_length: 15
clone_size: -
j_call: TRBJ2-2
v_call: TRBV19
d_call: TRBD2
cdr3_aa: CASRTSGGTTGELFF
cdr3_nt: TGTGCCAGTAGGACTAGCGGGGGGACAACCGGGGAGCTGTTTTTT

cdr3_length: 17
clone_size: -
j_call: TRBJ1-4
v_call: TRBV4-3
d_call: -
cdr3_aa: CASSQEGAIDRNEKLFF
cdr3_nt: TGCGCCAGCAGCCAAGAAGGGGCTATCGACCGGAATGAAAAACTGTTTTTT

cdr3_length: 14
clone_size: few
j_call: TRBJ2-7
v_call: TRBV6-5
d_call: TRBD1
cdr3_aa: CASRAGTGINEQYF
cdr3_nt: TGTGCCAGCAGAGCCGGGACAGGGATCAACGAGCAGTACTTC

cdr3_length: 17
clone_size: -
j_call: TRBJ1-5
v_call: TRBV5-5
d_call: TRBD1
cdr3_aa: CASSFLDREVGNQPQHF
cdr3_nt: TGTGCCAGCAGCTTCCTGGACAGGGAGGTGGGCAATCAGCCCCAGCATTTT

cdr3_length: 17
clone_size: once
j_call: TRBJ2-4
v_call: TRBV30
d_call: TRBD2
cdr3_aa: CAWSYSGLGWGKNIQYF
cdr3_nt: TGTGCCTGGAGTTACTCGGGACTAGGATGGGGCAAAAACATTCAGTACTTC

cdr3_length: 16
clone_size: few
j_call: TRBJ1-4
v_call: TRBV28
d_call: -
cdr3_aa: CASSSQVGPTNEKLFF
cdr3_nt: TGTGCCAGCAGTTCCCAGGTGGGGCCAACTAATGAAAAACTGTTTTTT

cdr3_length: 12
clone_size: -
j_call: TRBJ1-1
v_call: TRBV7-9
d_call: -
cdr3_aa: CASSLGAGEAFF
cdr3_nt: TGTGCCAGCAGCTTAGGGGCAGGGGAAGCTTTCTTT

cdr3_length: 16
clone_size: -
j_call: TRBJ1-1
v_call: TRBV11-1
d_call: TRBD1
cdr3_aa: CASSLVGGQGGTEAFF
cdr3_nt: TGTGCCAGCAGCTTAGTCGGGGGACAGGGAGGCACTGAAGCTTTCTTT

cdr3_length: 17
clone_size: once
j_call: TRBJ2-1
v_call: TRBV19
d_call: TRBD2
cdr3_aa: CASSIPGLAGNKNEQFF
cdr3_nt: TGTGCCAGTAGTATACCTGGACTAGCGGGGAATAAGAATGAGCAGTTCTTC

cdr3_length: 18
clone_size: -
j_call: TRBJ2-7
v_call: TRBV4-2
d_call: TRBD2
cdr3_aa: CASSVRDYGSSSSYEQYF
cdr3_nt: TGTGCCAGCAGCGTCCGGGACTATGGGTCCTCGAGCTCCTACGAGCAGTACTTC

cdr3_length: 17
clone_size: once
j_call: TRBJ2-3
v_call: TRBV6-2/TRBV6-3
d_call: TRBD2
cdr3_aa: CASSPGVTTSWSDTQYF
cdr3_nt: TGTGCCAGCAGCCCAGGAGTAACGACTAGCTGGTCAGATACGCAGTATTTT

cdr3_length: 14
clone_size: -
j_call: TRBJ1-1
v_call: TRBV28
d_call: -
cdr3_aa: CASSFSGFNTEAFF
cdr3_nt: TGTGCCAGCAGTTTTTCAGGTTTTAACACTGAAGCTTTCTTT

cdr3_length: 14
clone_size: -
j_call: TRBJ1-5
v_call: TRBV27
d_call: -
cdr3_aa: CASRQQGGNQPQHF
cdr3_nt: TGTGCCAGCAGGCAACAGGGTGGGAATCAGCCCCAGCATTTT

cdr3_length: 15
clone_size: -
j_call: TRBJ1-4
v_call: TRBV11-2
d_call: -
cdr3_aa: CASSLKWAEGEKLFF
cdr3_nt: TGTGCCAGCAGCTTAAAGTGGGCCGAGGGTGAAAAACTGTTTTTT

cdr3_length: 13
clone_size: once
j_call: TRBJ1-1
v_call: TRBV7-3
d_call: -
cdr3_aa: CASSSQGNTEAFF
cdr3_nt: TGTGCCAGCAGCTCCCAGGGGAACACTGAAGCTTTCTTT

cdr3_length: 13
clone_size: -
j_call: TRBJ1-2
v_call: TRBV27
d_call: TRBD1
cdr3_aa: CASSPSTGRGYTF
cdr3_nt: TGTGCCAGCAGTCCTTCGACAGGGAGAGGCTACACCTTC

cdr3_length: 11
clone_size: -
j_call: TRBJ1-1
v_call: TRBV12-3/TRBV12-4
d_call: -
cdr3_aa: CASSLARQAFF
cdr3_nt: TGTGCCAGCAGTCTCGCCCGACAGGCTTTCTTT

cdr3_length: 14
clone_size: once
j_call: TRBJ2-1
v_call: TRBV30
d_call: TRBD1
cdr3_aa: CAWSKDRDYNEQFF
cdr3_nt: TGTGCCTGGAGTAAGGACAGGGACTACAATGAGCAGTTCTTC

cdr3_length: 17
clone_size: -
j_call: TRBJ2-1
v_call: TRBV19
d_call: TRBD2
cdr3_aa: CASSMFPLAGAYNEQFF
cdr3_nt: TGTGCCAGTAGTATGTTTCCCCTAGCGGGGGCATACAATGAGCAGTTCTTC

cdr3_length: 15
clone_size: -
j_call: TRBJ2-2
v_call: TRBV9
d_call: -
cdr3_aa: CASSVLAVGVGELFF
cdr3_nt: TGTGCCAGCAGCGTCTTAGCGGTGGGGGTCGGGGAGCTGTTTTTT

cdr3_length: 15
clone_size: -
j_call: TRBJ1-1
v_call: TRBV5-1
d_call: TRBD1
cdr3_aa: CASSRGDSMNTEAFF
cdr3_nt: TGCGCCAGCAGCCGCGGGGACAGCATGAACACTGAAGCTTTCTTT

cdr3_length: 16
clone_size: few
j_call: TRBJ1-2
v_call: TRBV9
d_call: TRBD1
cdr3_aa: CASSDAGTGGAYGYTF
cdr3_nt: TGTGCCAGCAGCGACGCCGGGACAGGGGGCGCCTATGGCTACACCTTC

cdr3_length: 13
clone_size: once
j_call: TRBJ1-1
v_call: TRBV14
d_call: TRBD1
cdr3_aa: CASNGQGNTEAFF
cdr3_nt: TGTGCCAGCAATGGACAGGGAAACACTGAAGCTTTCTTT

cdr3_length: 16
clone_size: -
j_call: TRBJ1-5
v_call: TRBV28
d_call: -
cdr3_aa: CASSSAKRGSNQPQHF
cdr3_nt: TGTGCCAGCAGTTCAGCCAAACGAGGGAGCAATCAGCCCCAGCATTTT

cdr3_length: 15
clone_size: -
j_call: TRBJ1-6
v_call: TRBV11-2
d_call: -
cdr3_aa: CASSLGLLDNSPLHF
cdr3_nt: TGTGCCAGCAGCTTGGGACTGTTGGATAATTCACCCCTCCACTTT

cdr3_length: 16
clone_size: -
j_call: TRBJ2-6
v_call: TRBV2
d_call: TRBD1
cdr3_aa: CASRQGESSGANVLTF
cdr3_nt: TGTGCCAGCAGACAGGGGGAGTCATCTGGGGCCAACGTCCTGACTTTC

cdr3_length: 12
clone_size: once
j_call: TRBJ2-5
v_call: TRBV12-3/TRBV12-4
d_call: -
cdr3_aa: CASSPAVGTQYF
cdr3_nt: TGTGCCAGCAGTCCAGCGGTGGGGACCCAGTACTTC